This T cell receptor beta chain was observed in a study of shared clonotypes between healthy human individuals. About the study: Each donor's CD8 memory used one plate, CD8 naive two, each CD4 subset three.

Overall study results and limits: Around 4.7% of naive CD4 clonotypes were shared across a few donors.

To note about this clone: Its target is unknown.

CD45RO-negative, CCR7-positively selected cells formed the naive CD8 fraction, excluding terminally differentiated effector memory CD45RA+ cells. This CDR3 spans 16 amino acids. The ends were cut back, 1 base at V and 2 bases at J, with 15 bases in the middle. Germline loops: CDR1 LGHNA, CDR2 YNFKEQ. TCRdb's copy holds only in-frame clones and misses some; the assay was immunoSEQ multiplex PCR. This table holds roughly 590,000 clones, 95% to 96% found once. The sample was naive CD8+ T cells sorted from blood. The chain joins TRBV4-2 to TRBJ2-7; tentative D call: TRBD2 (6 bases). This sequence was found in a woman aged 25 to 39 in good health. The CDR3, as DNA: TGTGCCAGCAGCCAAGCTAGCGACAGTAGCGCCTACGAGCAGTACTTC. Protein: CASSQASDSSAYEQYF.